The T cell receptor beta chain under discussion was sequenced for a study of cytomegalovirus exposure and HLA in healthy donors. This CDR3 comprises 13 residues. J gave up 3 bases and V 5 bases, and 1 base lay outside the gene matches. Germline V lookup: CDR1 SGHVS, CDR2 FNYEAQ. The primer mix had 60 Vbeta and 13 Jbeta primers. Generated by immunoSEQ multiplex PCR, the TCRdb table keeps only in-frame clones and is missing some. The sample includes around 130,000 clones, more than 60% of them seen just once. The receptor comes from a woman between 35 and 50 years old in good health and CMV-seropositive. The sample comprised PBMCs. This sequence joins TRBV7-6 and TRBJ1-2; 9 bases are shared with TRBD1. CDR3 sequence reads: CASSRDRDYGYTF. CDR3 coding DNA: TGTGCCAGCAGCAGGGACAGGGACTATGGCTACACCTTC.